The TCR beta chain described here comes from a study of blood T cell repertoires in COVID-19. At the level of the study: T cells, B-cell-depleted T cells, or PBMCs supplied cDNA or gDNA.

The recovered donors of Cohort 3 showed two negative PCRs, clearance, or symptom resolution. CDR1 is SNHLY, CDR2 FYNNEI, per germline. Trimming pared 6 bases from V and 11 bases from J, leaving 16 bases between. The CDR3 sequence is 12 residues long. Authors' processing steps: Amplified reference gene primers provided the basis for estimating nucleated cell counts. Data came from immunoSEQ multiplex PCR; TCRdb stores just in-frame clones and leaves some out. The V and J calls and clone size were taken over from that table, and D and trimming were inferred from the DNA. Among 250,000 to 300,000 clones, over 75% were seen once, and the ten largest hold approximately 2%.

The chain recombines TRBV2 with TRBJ1-1; maybe TRBD1 (5 bases). The sequenced sample consisted of PBMCs or T cells enriched from blood (not recorded which). This TCR was sampled from a woman aged 50 to 60 who had recovered from COVID-19. The CDR3 DNA reads as TGTGCCAGCAGGGGCAGGGCGGAGCCGGCTTTCTTT. Its protein is CASRGRAEPAFF. Looking up the rest from reference TRBV2 and TRBJ1-1 gives the full variable domain: EPEVTQTPSHQVTQMGQEVILRCVPISNHLYFYWYRQILGQKVEFLVSFYNNEISEKSEIFDDQFSVERPDGSNFTLKIRSTKLEDSAMYFCASRGRAEPAFFGQGTRLTVV.